This TCR beta chain was recovered during a study of cytomegalovirus exposure and HLA in healthy donors. Whole-study context: About 180 million T cells yielded more than 95 million unique TCR beta sequences, as an earlier analysis found.

Primers included in the PCR were 60 Vbeta and 13 Jbeta primers. Some clones are missing from TCRdb's copy, which holds only in-frame ones; the method was immunoSEQ multiplex PCR. The sample yields 55,000 to 85,000 clones, just over 85% seen once. On this clone itself: No antigen is known for it.

Study conclusions and caveats: In a later analysis, V- and J-gene trimming of beta chains associated with a DCLRE1C missense variant, replicated independently. What TCR beta sequences reportedly achieved was accurate prediction of HLA-A and HLA-B alleles in most subjects.

This receptor was obtained from a woman aged 25 to 39 in good health and CMV-seronegative. Material: PBMCs.

CDR3 residues: CASRPGTSGYEQYF. In DNA, the CDR3 is TGCGCCAGCCGCCCCGGGACTAGCGGCTACGAGCAGTACTTC. This rearrangement joins TRBV5-1 to TRBJ2-7, with 11 bases that match TRBD2. The J segment lost 3 bases and the V segment lost 7 bases, leaving 6 bases of the junction unmatched. The CDR3 is 14 amino acids. CDR1 is SGHRS, CDR2 YFSETQ, per germline.